In its sample, the clone carrying this T cell receptor (beta chain) was seen many times. The antigen is unknown. The data were taken from a study of CD8 T cells in ankylosing spondylitis. Notes on the study in general: Significant enrichment of disease-linked clones was reportedly seen in matched ankylosing spondylitis synovial fluid.

The CDR3 is 18 amino acids. Trimming removed 2 bases from V and 4 bases from J; junction bases left unmatched: 13. Germline V gene sequence: CDR1 KGHSH, CDR2 LQKENI. TCRdb ran MiXCR on the 5' RACE reads and lists one entry per CDR3 protein. The sample includes around 220,000 distinct CDR3 sequences, roughly 10% of them seen just once. Sequencing was done on a sample of blood, either unsorted or a sorted T cell fraction (not recorded which). The J gene is TRBJ1-2, the V gene TRBV18; 10 bases align to TRBD1. This TCR came from a male donor with ankylosing spondylitis or in good health (not recorded which). CDR3 sequence: CASSPFPGQGPSGYGYTF. The CDR3 bases are TGTGCCAGCTCACCATTTCCGGGACAGGGGCCTTCTGGCTATGGCTACACCTTC. The full variable domain, completed using reference TRBV18 and TRBJ1-2, is NAGVMQNPRHLVRRRGQEARLRCSPMKGHSHVYWYRQLPEEGLKFMVYLQKENIIDESGMPKERFSAEFPKEGPSILRIQQVVRGDSAAYFCASSPFPGQGPSGYGYTFGSGTRLTVV.